Below are 3 T cell receptor beta chains sequenced from a single sample in a study of CD8+ T cells in alopecia areata. RNA extraction was followed by reverse transcription into cDNA, which acted as the sequencing template. Profiled with immunoSEQ multiplex PCR; TCRdb holds only in-frame clones, not every one. The sample records around 50,000 clones, about 96% being singletons. Sequencing used CD8+ T cells sorted from blood, obtained at week 0. Source of these receptors: a human donor with alopecia areata.

This clone was seen just once. The V gene is TRBV7-2, the J gene TRBJ2-7, with TRBD2 as a possible D gene (5 bases). V was cut by 3 bases and J by 6 bases, with 15 bases left in between. The germline V gene encodes CDR1 SGHTA and CDR2 FQGNSA. The CDR3 contains 14 residues. The CDR3 nucleotides read TGTGCCAGCAGCTTCGGACTTCCTAGAAGCGAGCAGTACTTC. This translates into CASSFGLPRSEQYF.

The rearrangement joins TRBV19 to TRBJ2-7, with D tentatively TRBD1 (6 bases). V was clipped by 6 bases and J by 6 bases, with 15 bases between them. CDR1 LNHDA and CDR2 SQIVND come from the germline V gene (reference sequence). This CDR3 is 13 amino acids long. The CDR3 region has the DNA TGTGCCAGTAGCCCCGGACAGTCGGGCGAGCAGTACTTC. As protein: CASSPGQSGEQYF.

The CDR3 loop reads CASSPPLAGGRGEQFF. CDR3 sequence (DNA): TGTGCCAGCAGCCCCCCGCTAGCGGGGGGCCGGGGAGAGCAGTTCTTC. The V call is TRBV7-9, the J call TRBJ2-1; 11 bases are a match to TRBD2. The ends lost 5 bases at V and 10 bases at J; junction bases unmatched: 13. The germline gives CDR1 SEHNR, CDR2 FQNEAQ (reference sequence). The length of the CDR3 is 16 residues.